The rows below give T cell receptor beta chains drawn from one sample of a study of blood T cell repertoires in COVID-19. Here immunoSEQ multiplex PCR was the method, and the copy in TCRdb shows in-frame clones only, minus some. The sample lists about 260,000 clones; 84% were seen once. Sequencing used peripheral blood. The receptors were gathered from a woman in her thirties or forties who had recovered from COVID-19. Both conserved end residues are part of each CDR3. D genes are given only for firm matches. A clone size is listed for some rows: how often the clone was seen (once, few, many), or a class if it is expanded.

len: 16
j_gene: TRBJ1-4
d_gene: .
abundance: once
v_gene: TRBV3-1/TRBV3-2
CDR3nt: TGTGCCAGCAGCCAAGAGTTAGGGGGAACTAATGAAAAACTGTTTTTT
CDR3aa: CASSQELGGTNEKLFF

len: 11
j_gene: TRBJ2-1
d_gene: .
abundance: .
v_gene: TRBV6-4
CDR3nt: TGTGCCAGCAGCGTCGGGAATGAGCAGTTCTTC
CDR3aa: CASSVGNEQFF

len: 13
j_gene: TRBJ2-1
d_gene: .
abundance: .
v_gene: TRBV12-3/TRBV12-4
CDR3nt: TGTGCCAGCAGATTGGACAGTTACAATGAGCAGTTCTTC
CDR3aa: CASRLDSYNEQFF

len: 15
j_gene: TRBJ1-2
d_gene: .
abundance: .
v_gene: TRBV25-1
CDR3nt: TGTGCCAGCAGTGAATCCGGGGGGCCAGTATATGGCTACACCTTC
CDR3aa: CASSESGGPVYGYTF

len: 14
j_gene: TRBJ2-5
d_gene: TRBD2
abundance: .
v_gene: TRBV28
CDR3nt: TGTGCCAGCAGCCTCAGCGGGGGCGGGGAGACCCAGTACTTC
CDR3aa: CASSLSGGGETQYF

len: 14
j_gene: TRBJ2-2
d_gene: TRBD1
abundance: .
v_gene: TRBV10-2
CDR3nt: TGCGCCAGCAAGGGACAGGGGACCACCGGGGAGCTGTTTTTT
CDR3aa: CASKGQGTTGELFF

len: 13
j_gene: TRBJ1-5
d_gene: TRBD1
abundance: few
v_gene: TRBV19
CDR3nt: TGTGCCAGTAGTGTCCAGGGGGCACAGCCCCAGCATTTT
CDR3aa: CASSVQGAQPQHF

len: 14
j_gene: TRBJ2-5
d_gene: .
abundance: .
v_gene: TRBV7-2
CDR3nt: TGTGCCAGCAGCCCCGTAAATCAGCAAGAGACCCAGTACTTC
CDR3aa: CASSPVNQQETQYF

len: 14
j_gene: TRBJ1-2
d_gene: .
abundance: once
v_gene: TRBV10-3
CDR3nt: TGTGCCATCAGTGAGCCGCGGGTTTATCATGGCTACACCTTC
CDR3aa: CAISEPRVYHGYTF

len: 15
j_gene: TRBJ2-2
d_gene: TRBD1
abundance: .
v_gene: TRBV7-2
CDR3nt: TGTGCCAGCAGCTTGGGACAGGGGAGCACCGGGGAGCTGTTTTTT
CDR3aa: CASSLGQGSTGELFF

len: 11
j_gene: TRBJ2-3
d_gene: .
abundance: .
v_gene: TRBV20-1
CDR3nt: TGCAGTGGACAATGGGCAGATACGCAGTATTTT
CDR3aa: CSGQWADTQYF

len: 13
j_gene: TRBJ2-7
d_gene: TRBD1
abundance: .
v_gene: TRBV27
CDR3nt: TGTGCCAGCAGCGGGACAGGGTATTACGAGCAGTACTTC
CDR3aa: CASSGTGYYEQYF

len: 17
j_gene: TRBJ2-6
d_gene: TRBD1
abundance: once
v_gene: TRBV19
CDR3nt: TGTGCCAGTAGTATTGGACAGGGACAAGCTGGGGCCAACGTCCTGACTTTC
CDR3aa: CASSIGQGQAGANVLTF

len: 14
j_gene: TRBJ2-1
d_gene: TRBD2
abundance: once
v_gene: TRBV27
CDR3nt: TGTGCCAGCAGTTTATCGACTAGCGGGGACTTTACGTTCTTC
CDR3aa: CASSLSTSGDFTFF

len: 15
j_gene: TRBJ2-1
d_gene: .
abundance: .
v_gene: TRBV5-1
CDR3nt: TGCGCCAGCAGCTTGACAATCAGCTCCTACAATGAGCAGTTCTTC
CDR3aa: CASSLTISSYNEQFF